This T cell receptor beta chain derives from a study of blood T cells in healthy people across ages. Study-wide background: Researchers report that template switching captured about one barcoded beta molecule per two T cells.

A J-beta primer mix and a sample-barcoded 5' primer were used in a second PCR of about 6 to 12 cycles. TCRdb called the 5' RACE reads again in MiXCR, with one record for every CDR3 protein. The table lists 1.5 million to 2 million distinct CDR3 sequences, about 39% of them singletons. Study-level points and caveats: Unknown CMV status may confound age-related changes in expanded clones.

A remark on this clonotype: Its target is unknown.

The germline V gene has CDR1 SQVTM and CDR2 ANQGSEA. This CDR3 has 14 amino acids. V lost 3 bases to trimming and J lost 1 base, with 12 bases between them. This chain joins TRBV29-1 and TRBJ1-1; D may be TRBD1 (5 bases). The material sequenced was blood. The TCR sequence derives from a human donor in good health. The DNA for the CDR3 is TGCAGCGTTGAGACCTTAACAGGGAACACTGAAGCTTTCTTT. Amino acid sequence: CSVETLTGNTEAFF. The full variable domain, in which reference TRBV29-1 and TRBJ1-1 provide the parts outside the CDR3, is SAVISQKPSRDICQRGTSLTIQCQVDSQVTMMFWYRQQPGQSLTLIATANQGSEATYESGFVIDKFPISRPNLTFSTLTVSNMSPEDSSIYLCSVETLTGNTEAFFGQGTRLTVV.